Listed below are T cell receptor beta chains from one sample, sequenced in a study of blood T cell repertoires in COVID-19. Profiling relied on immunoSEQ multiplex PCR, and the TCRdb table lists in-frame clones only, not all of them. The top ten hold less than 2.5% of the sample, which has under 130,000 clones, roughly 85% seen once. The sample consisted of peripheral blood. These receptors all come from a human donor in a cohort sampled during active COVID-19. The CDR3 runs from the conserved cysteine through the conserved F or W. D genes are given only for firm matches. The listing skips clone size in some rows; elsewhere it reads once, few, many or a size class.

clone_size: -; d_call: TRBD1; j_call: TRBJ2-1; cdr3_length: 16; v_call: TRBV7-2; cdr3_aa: CASSLATGTGRNEQFF; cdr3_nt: TGTGCCAGCAGCTTAGCGACGGGGACAGGGCGAAATGAGCAGTTCTTC
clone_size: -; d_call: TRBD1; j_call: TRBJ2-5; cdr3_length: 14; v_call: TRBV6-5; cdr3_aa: CASRPLGTEETQYF; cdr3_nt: TGTGCCAGCAGACCGCTCGGGACAGAAGAGACCCAGTACTTC
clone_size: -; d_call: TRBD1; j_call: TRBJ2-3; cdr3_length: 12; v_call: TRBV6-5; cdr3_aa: CASSTGADTQYF; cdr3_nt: TGTGCCAGCAGTACAGGGGCAGATACGCAGTATTTT
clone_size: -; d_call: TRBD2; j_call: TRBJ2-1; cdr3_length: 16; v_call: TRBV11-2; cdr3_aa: CASSPSLAGGGNEQFF; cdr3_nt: TGTGCCAGCAGTCCTTCGCTAGCGGGGGGGGGCAATGAGCAGTTCTTC
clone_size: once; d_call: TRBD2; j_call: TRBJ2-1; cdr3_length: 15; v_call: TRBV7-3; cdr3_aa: CASSFTGTSQNEQFF; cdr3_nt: TGTGCCAGCAGCTTTACCGGGACTAGCCAGAATGAGCAGTTCTTC
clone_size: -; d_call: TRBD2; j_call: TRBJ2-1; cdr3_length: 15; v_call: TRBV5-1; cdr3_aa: CASSVSGISYNEQFF; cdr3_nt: TGCGCCAGCAGCGTAAGCGGGATCTCCTACAATGAGCAGTTCTTC
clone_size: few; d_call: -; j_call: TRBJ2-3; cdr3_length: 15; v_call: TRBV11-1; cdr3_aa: CASSLNQGGTDTQYF; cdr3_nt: TGTGCCAGCAGCTTAAACCAGGGCGGCACAGATACGCAGTATTTT
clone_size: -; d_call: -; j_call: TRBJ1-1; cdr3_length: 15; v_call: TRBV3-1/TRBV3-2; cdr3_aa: CASSQGGVGGTEAFF; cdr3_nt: TGTGCCAGCAGCCAAGGGGGAGTAGGGGGCACTGAAGCTTTCTTT
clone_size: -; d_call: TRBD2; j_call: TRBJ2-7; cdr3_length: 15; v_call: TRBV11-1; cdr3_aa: CASSSVGLSGNEQYF; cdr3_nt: TGTGCCAGCAGCTCGGTAGGGCTTAGCGGGAACGAGCAGTACTTC
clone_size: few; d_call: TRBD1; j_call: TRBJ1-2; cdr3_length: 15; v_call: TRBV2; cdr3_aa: CASRQTGAKNYGYTF; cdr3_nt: TGTGCCAGCAGACAAACAGGGGCGAAGAACTATGGCTACACCTTC
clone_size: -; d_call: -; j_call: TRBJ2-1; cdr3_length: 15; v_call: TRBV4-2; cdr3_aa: CASSLFPSLGDEQFF; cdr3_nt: TGTGCCAGCAGCCTTTTCCCCTCCTTGGGCGATGAGCAGTTCTTC
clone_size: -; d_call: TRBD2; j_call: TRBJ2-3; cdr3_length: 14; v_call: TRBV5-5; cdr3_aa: CASGKLAVTDTQYF; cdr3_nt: TGTGCCAGCGGGAAACTAGCGGTCACAGATACGCAGTATTTT
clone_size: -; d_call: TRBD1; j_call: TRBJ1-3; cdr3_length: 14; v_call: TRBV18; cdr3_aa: CASSPTGTADTIYF; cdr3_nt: TGTGCCAGCTCACCGACAGGGACGGCGGACACCATATATTTT
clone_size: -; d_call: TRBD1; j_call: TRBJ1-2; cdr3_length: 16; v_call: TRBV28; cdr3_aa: CAVISGTANLAYGYTF; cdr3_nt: TGTGCCGTGATTTCCGGGACAGCTAATCTTGCCTATGGCTACACCTTC
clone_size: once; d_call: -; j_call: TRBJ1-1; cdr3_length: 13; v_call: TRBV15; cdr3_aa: CATSDTRNTEAFF; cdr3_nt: TGTGCCACCAGCGACACAAGGAACACTGAAGCTTTCTTT
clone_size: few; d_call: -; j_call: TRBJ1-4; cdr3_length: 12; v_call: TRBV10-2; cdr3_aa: CASRGANEKLFF; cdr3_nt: TGCGCCAGCAGGGGAGCTAATGAAAAACTGTTTTTT
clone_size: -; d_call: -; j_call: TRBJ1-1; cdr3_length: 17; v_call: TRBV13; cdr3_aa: CASSLNQGSGMNTEAFF; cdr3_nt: TGTGCCAGCAGCTTGAACCAGGGGTCTGGAATGAACACTGAAGCTTTCTTT
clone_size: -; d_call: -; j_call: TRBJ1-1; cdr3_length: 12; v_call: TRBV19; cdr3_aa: CASTGDNAEAFF; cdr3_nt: TGTGCCAGTACAGGGGATAACGCTGAAGCTTTCTTT
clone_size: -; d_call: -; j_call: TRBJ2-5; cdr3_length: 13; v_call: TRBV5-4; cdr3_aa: CASSFRGEETQYF; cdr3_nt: TGTGCCAGCAGCTTTCGGGGAGAAGAGACCCAGTACTTC
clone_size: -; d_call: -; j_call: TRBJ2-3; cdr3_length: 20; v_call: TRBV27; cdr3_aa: CASSLYPGIGGGPSTDTQYF; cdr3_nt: TGTGCCAGCAGTTTATACCCTGGTATTGGCGGGGGCCCGAGCACAGATACGCAGTATTTT
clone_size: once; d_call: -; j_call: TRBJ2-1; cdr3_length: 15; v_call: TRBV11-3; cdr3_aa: CASSLGASPGDEQFF; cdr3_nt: TGTGCCAGCAGCTTAGGGGCTAGCCCCGGGGATGAGCAGTTCTTC
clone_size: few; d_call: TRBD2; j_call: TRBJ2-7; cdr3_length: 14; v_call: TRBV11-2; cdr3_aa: CASSSPGLAVEQYF; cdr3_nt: TGTGCCAGCAGCTCCCCGGGACTAGCGGTCGAGCAGTACTTC